The rows below give T cell receptor beta chains drawn from one sample of a study of blood T cell repertoires in COVID-19. Some clones are missing from TCRdb's copy, which holds only in-frame ones; the method was immunoSEQ multiplex PCR. The repertoire has over 250,000 clones, 87% of them found once; the top ten carry more than 8.5%. The sequenced sample consisted of PBMCs or T cells enriched from blood (not recorded which). The receptor set was obtained from a woman aged 18-29 years who had recovered from COVID-19. Both conserved end residues are part of each CDR3. The order of the fields is D gene, clone size, CDR3 length, J gene, V gene, CDR3 DNA, CDR3 protein. A D gene is named only where the DNA matches it firmly. A clone size is listed for some rows: how often the clone was seen (once, few, many), or a class if it is expanded.

>.|once|17|TRBJ1-4|TRBV4-3
TGCGCCAGCAGCCGAGTACCTGTACAGGGTAGTGGAGAAAAACTGTTTTTT
CASSRVPVQGSGEKLFF
>.|.|14|TRBJ2-6|TRBV7-8
TGTGCCAGCAGCTTAGTTACGGGGACCAACGTCCTGACTTTC
CASSLVTGTNVLTF
>.|once|16|TRBJ1-2|TRBV19
TGTGCCAGTAGTACCCTCTCCGCGCGAGGTCTCTATGGCTACACCTTC
CASSTLSARGLYGYTF
>.|once|14|TRBJ1-1|TRBV7-2
TGTGCCAGCAGCTTTTTCAGGGGCGGCACTGAAGCTTTCTTT
CASSFFRGGTEAFF
>TRBD2|.|17|TRBJ2-1|TRBV2
TGTGCCAGCAAGGGACTACTGGCCGTCGGGAGTTACAATGAGCAGTTCTTC
CASKGLLAVGSYNEQFF
>TRBD1|.|17|TRBJ2-1|TRBV4-2
TGTGCCAGCAGCCAAGTCGGTAAGGGGGCTTCCTACAATGAGCAGTTCTTC
CASSQVGKGASYNEQFF
>.|.|14|TRBJ1-3|TRBV7-9
TGTGCCAGCAGCTTACAGAACTCTGGAAACACCATATATTTT
CASSLQNSGNTIYF
>.|.|16|TRBJ1-6|TRBV4-3
TGCGCCAGCAGCCAAGATTTTGAACAGCTGTTTTCACCCCTCCACTTT
CASSQDFEQLFSPLHF
>TRBD1|.|15|TRBJ2-7|TRBV5-5
TGTGCCAGCAGCTTGGATCTTGCAGGGGGTCGAGAGCAGTACTTC
CASSLDLAGGREQYF
>TRBD1|.|15|TRBJ2-5|TRBV9
TGTGCCAGCAGCCCCCTGAGGGGGCCGGGTGAGACCCAGTACTTC
CASSPLRGPGETQYF
>TRBD2|.|17|TRBJ2-1|TRBV9
TGTGCCAGCAGCGTACCTGGGACTAGCGCCTCCTACAATGAGCAGTTCTTC
CASSVPGTSASYNEQFF
>TRBD1|once|15|TRBJ2-7|TRBV2
TGTGCCAGCAGTGATAGGACAGGGAATCCCTACGAGCAGTACTTC
CASSDRTGNPYEQYF
>TRBD1|.|15|TRBJ1-1|TRBV11-2
TGTGCCAGCAGCTTAGCAGGGGGCCTGAGGACTGAAGCTTTCTTT
CASSLAGGLRTEAFF
>.|.|13|TRBJ1-1|TRBV14
TGTGCCAGCAGCCAAGGACTTCGCTCTGAAGCTTTCTTT
CASSQGLRSEAFF
>TRBD1|.|14|TRBJ2-7|TRBV5-6
TGTGCCAGCTATGAGGGACAGGGAGCCTACGAGCAGTACTTC
CASYEGQGAYEQYF
>TRBD1|few|13|TRBJ1-1|TRBV2
TGTGCCACCTATGCCCAGGGGGTGCCTGAAGCTTTCTTT
CATYAQGVPEAFF
>TRBD1|.|14|TRBJ1-1|TRBV7-2
TGTGCCAGCAGCTTAGGACAGGGGTACGCTGAAGCTTTCTTT
CASSLGQGYAEAFF
>.|.|13|TRBJ1-1|TRBV19
TGTGCCAGTATCCCCGACAGGAACACTGAAGCTTTCTTT
CASIPDRNTEAFF
>TRBD1|.|14|TRBJ1-2|TRBV28
TGTGCCAGCAGTTTACTGGACAGGGGAAATGGCTACACCTTC
CASSLLDRGNGYTF
>.|.|15|TRBJ1-3|TRBV5-4
TGTGCCAGCAGCTGGGGCGGAATATCTGGAAACACCATATATTTT
CASSWGGISGNTIYF